Each of the 6 T cell receptor beta chains below was sequenced from the same sample in a study of cytomegalovirus exposure and HLA in healthy donors. PCR employed 60 Vbeta and 13 Jbeta primers. Repertoires were generated with immunoSEQ multiplex PCR, while TCRdb's copy carries only in-frame clones and drops some. Among 95,000 to 100,000 clones listed, about 80% were seen once. The sequenced material came from PBMCs. Source of these receptors: a man aged 40-49 years in good health and CMV-seronegative.

V gene TRBV6-5 combines with J gene TRBJ1-4; TRBD1 aligns across 8 bases. Germline CDR1 MNHEY, CDR2 SVGAGI. The CDR3 has 15 residues. The V and J ends lost 6 bases and 1 base, in that order; junction bases with no gene match: 4. The CDR3 loop is CASRSTGGTNEKLFF. The CDR3, as DNA: TGTGCCAGCAGATCCACAGGGGGAACTAATGAAAAACTGTTTTTT.

The chain joins TRBV7-6 to TRBJ1-5; TRBD1 aligns across 9 bases. The V segment lost 5 bases and the J segment 7 bases; nucleotides outside the gene matches: 6. Germline CDR1 is SGHVS and CDR2 is FNYEAQ. This CDR3 is built from 14 residues. The CDR3 loop is CASSENRGQQPQHF. CDR3 sequence (DNA): TGTGCCAGCAGCGAGAACAGGGGGCAACAGCCCCAGCATTTT.

CDR3 region: CASSLTVRDEQFF. In DNA, the CDR3 is TGTGCCAGCAGCTTGACCGTACGGGATGAGCAGTTCTTC. This sequence joins TRBV5-4 and TRBJ2-1; D is unclear. The V gene's germline CDR1 is SGHNT and CDR2 YYREEE (reference sequence). V was shortened by 1 base and J by 8 bases, with 10 bases between the two germline ends. There are 13 residues in the CDR3.

The rearrangement joins TRBV27 to TRBJ1-2; possible D gene TRBD1, 5 bases. Trimming cost V 5 bases and J 8 bases, with 21 bases left between them. The CDR3 is 15 residues long. The germline CDR1 and CDR2 sequences are MNHEY and SMNVEV (reference sequence). In nucleotides, the CDR3 is TGTGCCAGCAGTGACCTCGGGCCCCCGGGGGGGGGCTACACCTTC. It specifies CASSDLGPPGGGYTF.

This clone occurred once. The chain couples TRBV20-1 to TRBJ1-1; D is ambiguous. The CDR3 loop spans 9 amino acids. Germline CDR1 reads DFQATT; CDR2 reads SNEGSKA (reference sequence). Trimming pared 5 bases from V and 6 bases from J, leaving 4 bases between. The CDR3 bases are TGCAGTGCTTGGCCTGAAGCTTTCTTT. This translates into CSAWPEAFF.

With regard to this clone: Other DNA variants within this sample encode the same CDR3. The CDR3 nucleotides are TGTGCCAGTAGTATACCAGGGTCCGGAAACACCATATATTTT. Translated: CASSIPGSGNTIYF. The chain has TRBV19 and TRBJ1-3; possible D gene TRBD1, 5 bases. This CDR3 comprises 14 residues. V lost 2 bases, J lost 4 bases, and 9 bases lay in between. From germline, CDR1 is LNHDA and CDR2 SQIVND (reference sequence).